The T cell receptor (beta chain) under discussion was sequenced for a study of long-term antiretroviral therapy in people with HIV. This CDR3 region has 17 residues. Looked up from germline, CDR1 is LGHNA and CDR2 is YSLEER. The germline V and J ends were trimmed by 0 bases and 0 bases, with 9 bases remaining between them. The assay, immunoSEQ v3.0, was run at survey level. Clones were sequenced by immunoSEQ multiplex PCR, and TCRdb holds only the in-frame ones, with some missing. The profile shows 20,000 to 25,000 clones, roughly 88% of them singletons. Study-level points and caveats: Narrower CDR3 length ranges marked HIV repertoires relative to controls.

Regarding this clone: Antigen unknown.

The input for sequencing was unsorted PBMCs, taken 0.6 years after starting antiretroviral therapy. This TCR derives from a man in his sixties with HIV. This chain joins TRBV4-3 and TRBJ2-6; no reliable D call. The chain's CDR3 is CASSQDTPSSGANVLTF. CDR3 sequence (DNA): TGCGCCAGCAGCCAAGACACCCCGAGCTCTGGGGCCAACGTCCTGACTTTC.